A single T cell receptor beta chain is shown here with its context. Its antigen remains unknown. The sample comes from a study of cytomegalovirus exposure and HLA in healthy donors. Findings and limits, study-wide: Cytomegalovirus-associated TCR beta chains were listed, numbering under 200. Rarity characterized most TCR sequences, yet some public TCRs appeared in many donors. Earlier analysis yielded a pattern in which most TCR beta V segments were productive about 90% or about 30% of the time.

The primer mix had 60 Vbeta and 13 Jbeta primers. The table came from immunoSEQ multiplex PCR; TCRdb's copy has only in-frame clones and leaves some out. The sample has about 90,000 clones, over 75% seen once. Looked up from germline, CDR1 is MDHEN and CDR2 is SYDVKM. The germline V and J ends were trimmed by 1 base and 1 base, with 16 bases remaining between them. This CDR3 comprises 17 residues. The specimen sequenced was PBMCs. The gene calls are TRBV28 and TRBJ1-1; D is undetermined. This clonotype was sampled from a boy younger than 18 in good health and CMV-seronegative. In DNA form, the CDR3 reads TGTGCCAGCAGTTTATCCCCAACGCTGCGAAAGAACACTGAAGCTTTCTTT. Its protein is CASSLSPTLRKNTEAFF. Using reference TRBV28 and TRBJ1-1 for the parts outside the CDR3, the full variable domain is DVKVTQSSRYLVKRTGEKVFLECVQDMDHENMFWYRQDPGLGLRLIYFSYDVKMKEKGDIPEGYSVSREKKERFSLILESASTNQTSMYLCASSLSPTLRKNTEAFFGQGTRLTVV.